The text below deals with one T cell receptor beta chain. The target antigen is unknown. The V gene's germline CDR1 is MNHNY and CDR2 SVGAGI (reference sequence). V was pared by 5 bases and J by 0 bases, with 11 bases between. CDR3 size: 15 residues. PCR amplification relied on 60 Vbeta primers (plus 13 Jbeta primers). Repertoires were generated with immunoSEQ multiplex PCR, while TCRdb's copy carries only in-frame clones and drops some. The table shows some 85,000 clones, with 84% occurring only once. The data were taken from a study of cytomegalovirus exposure and HLA in healthy donors. About the study: A preliminary data release comprised roughly 80 million unique TCRs obtained from HLA-typed donors.

General study results and limits: A later analysis by the authors found several of the most significant clusters apparently linked to common viral pathogens. A later analysis linked a missense variant in DCLRE1C to the trimming of TCR beta V and J genes. Likely technical artifact: a cluster of highly shared sequence variants.

This chain uses TRBV6-6 with TRBJ1-3; D is undetermined. The specimen sequenced was PBMCs. The source is a woman between 50 and 59 years old in good health and CMV-seronegative. The CDR3 sequence: CASSGGRTSGNTIYF. The CDR3 coding sequence is TGTGCCAGCAGTGGAGGACGGACCTCTGGAAACACCATATATTTT.